Detailed here is one TCR beta chain. Its antigen is still unknown. Each CDR3 protein is one row after TCRdb ran MiXCR on the 5' RACE reads. This sample has hundreds of thousands of distinct CDR3 sequences; 20% to 25% occur once, and the top ten carry about 8.4%. This entry belongs to a study of T-cell memory formation after mild COVID-19. Study-level results: CD4+ clones that contracted lay mainly in CM and EM; CD8+ ones lay in EMRA.

The germline V gene encodes CDR1 DFQATT and CDR2 SNEGSKA (reference sequence). V lost 6 bases, J lost 6 bases, and 5 bases lay in between. This CDR3 spans 9 amino acids. This sequence joins TRBV20-1 and TRBJ1-1, with no clear D. Sequenced: PBMCs or a T cell subset sorted from them (not recorded which). The sequence was collected from an adult woman who had mild COVID-19 (a few samples of this study predate the infection). Cell type and time point are not known. The DNA of the CDR3 is TGCAGTGCCAGACCTGAAGCTTTCTTT. Translated, it gives CSARPEAFF.